A selection of T cell receptor beta chains follows, all from one sample in a study of long-term antiretroviral therapy in people with HIV. TCRdb keeps only in-frame clones here, not all; method: immunoSEQ multiplex PCR. Here the sample spans tens of thousands of clones, less than 90% being singletons. This specimen was unsorted PBMCs, taken 2 years after starting antiretroviral therapy. The receptor set was obtained from a man between 45 and 60 years old with HIV. CDR3s include the opening cysteine and the closing phenylalanine or tryptophan. The D gene is left open where the match is weak. Size values are once, few and many counts, or a class for expanded clones, and some rows have none.

v_call	clone_size	j_call	d_call	cdr3_nt	cdr3_aa
TRBV28	NA	TRBJ2-2	TRBD2	TGTGCCAGCAGTTTGGGACTAGCGGGGGGGCCAGAAACCGGGGAGCTGTTTTTT	CASSLGLAGGPETGELFF
TRBV4-3	NA	TRBJ1-3	NA	TGCGCCAGCAGCCAAACAGGCTCATCTGGAAACACCATATATTTT	CASSQTGSSGNTIYF
TRBV6-6	NA	TRBJ1-5	NA	TGTGCCAGCAGTTACTCTGGGGCCCAGCCCCAGCATTTT	CASSYSGAQPQHF
TRBV27	NA	TRBJ2-7	TRBD1	TGTGCCAGCAGTAAACCGGGACAGGGACAATACGAGCAGTACTTC	CASSKPGQGQYEQYF
TRBV11-2	NA	TRBJ2-1	TRBD1	TGTGCCAGCAGCTCCCCAGGGGGCAGGTACAATGAGCAGTTCTTC	CASSSPGGRYNEQFF
TRBV7-9	NA	TRBJ1-5	TRBD1	TGTGCCAGCACTAAGGGGACAGGCTTCAATCAGCCCCAGCATTTT	CASTKGTGFNQPQHF
TRBV7-8	NA	TRBJ2-7	NA	TGTGCCAGCAGCACTCAGGGGCTAGGGGGCTACGAGCAGTACTTC	CASSTQGLGGYEQYF
TRBV6-5	NA	TRBJ2-1	NA	TGTGCCAGCAGTTATCAGGGTGGTGAGCAGTTCTTC	CASSYQGGEQFF
TRBV7-2	NA	TRBJ2-1	NA	TGTGCCAGCGGGAGGTCCTACAATGAGCAGTTCTTC	CASGRSYNEQFF
TRBV28	NA	TRBJ1-1	NA	TGTGCCAGCATCCCTACCCGGGTGTGGGGTAAGATCGCTGAAGCTTTCTTT	CASIPTRVWGKIAEAFF
TRBV19	NA	TRBJ2-4	NA	TGTGCCAGTAGTACGAGGGGTGACAAAAACATTCAGTACTTC	CASSTRGDKNIQYF
TRBV29-1	NA	TRBJ1-2	TRBD1	TGCAGCGTTGGAGAGGGACAGGGGCTCTATGGCTACACCTTC	CSVGEGQGLYGYTF
TRBV7-9	NA	TRBJ2-6	NA	TGTGCCAGCAGCTTAGGGGGGTTCTCTGGGGCCAACGTCCTGACTTTT	CASSLGGFSGANVLTF
TRBV11-2	NA	TRBJ1-4	TRBD1	TGTGCCAGCAGCCATCCTAGGACAGGGTTAGGAAAACTGTTTTTT	CASSHPRTGLGKLFF
TRBV19	few	TRBJ2-7	NA	TGTGCCAGTAGTTTCGCGTTGGGCACTACCTACGAGCAGTACTTC	CASSFALGTTYEQYF
TRBV5-1	NA	TRBJ1-6	NA	TGCGCCAGCAGCCCCGAGGGTTATAATTCACCCCTCCACTTT	CASSPEGYNSPLHF
TRBV5-6	NA	TRBJ2-1	NA	TGTGCCAGCAGCTTGGCTCCGGGTTTTGAGTACGATGAGCAGTTCTTC	CASSLAPGFEYDEQFF
TRBV7-3	NA	TRBJ2-3	TRBD2	TGTGCCAGCAGCTTAGATAGCGGGGGGGTCACAGATACGCAGTATTTT	CASSLDSGGVTDTQYF
TRBV7-9	few	TRBJ1-5	NA	TGTGCCAGCAGCTTAGGTCCGATGGACCAGCCCCAGCATTTT	CASSLGPMDQPQHF
TRBV13	NA	TRBJ1-2	NA	TGTGCCAGCAGCTATTTCGGGAACTATGGCTACACCTTC	CASSYFGNYGYTF
TRBV15	NA	TRBJ2-7	NA	TGTGCCACCAGCAGAGATCGGCACGAGCAGTACTTC	CATSRDRHEQYF
TRBV27	once	TRBJ2-7	NA	TGTGCCAGCAGTCTCAAACGGGCAGGAACCTACGAGCAGTACTTC	CASSLKRAGTYEQYF
TRBV7-9	NA	TRBJ1-1	NA	TGTGCCAGCAGCTTATTTCCCGACAGGAACACTGAAGCTTTCTTT	CASSLFPDRNTEAFF
TRBV9	NA	TRBJ2-1	TRBD2	TGTGCCAGCAGCGTAGGAGCGGGAACCTACAATGAGCAGTTCTTC	CASSVGAGTYNEQFF
TRBV4-3	few	TRBJ2-1	NA	TGCGCCAGCAGCCAAGGAGACTTTCCCCTGAATGAGCAGTTCTTC	CASSQGDFPLNEQFF
TRBV7-3	NA	TRBJ2-7	TRBD2	TGTGCCAGCAGCTTGTCAGCGGGGGTCCTTTCCTACGAGCAGTACTTC	CASSLSAGVLSYEQYF
TRBV19	NA	TRBJ1-1	NA	TGTGCCAGTAGTACCCGACGGCTTAACACTGAAGCTTTCTTT	CASSTRRLNTEAFF
TRBV18	NA	TRBJ1-1	NA	TGTGCCAGCTCACCACCGGTTGGTTCGGAAGCTTTCTTT	CASSPPVGSEAFF
TRBV7-9	NA	TRBJ2-2	NA	TGTGCCAGCAGCCCAGTTTGGGATCCGAACACCGGGGAGCTGTTTTTT	CASSPVWDPNTGELFF